What follows are 17 T cell receptor beta chains derived from one specimen sequenced in a study of blood T cells in healthy people across ages (dated by TCRdb to 2013 to 2016). The method was 5' RACE. This sample was sequenced with an Illumina HiSeq 2500. A second about 6 to 11 cycle PCR used a sample-barcoded 5' primer and a J-beta primer mix. The raw public data were reprocessed by TCRdb itself: fastp quality trimming at Q25, MiXCR clonotype calling, in-frame beta chains only. Entries that share a CDR3 protein sequence are merged under the most common genes and DNA. This sample holds approximately 850,000 distinct CDR3 sequences; 58% were observed only once. The ten largest clones take up over 20% of the sample. The specimen was blood. The receptor set was obtained from a man in his thirties or forties in good health.

On this clonotype: The conserved phenylalanine or tryptophan normally closing the CDR3 is absent here, so this likely arose from a read error. This chain joins TRBV20-1 and TRBJ2-6; maybe TRBD1 (5 bases). The CDR3 loop spans 15 amino acids. V lost 5 bases, J lost 0 bases, and 11 bases lay in between. Germline V gives CDR1 DFQATT, CDR2 SNEGSKA (reference sequence). CDR3 region: CSAATASSGANVLTV. The CDR3 nucleotides are TGCAGTGCTGCGACAGCAAGCTCTGGGGCCAACGTCCTGACTGTC.

In its sample, this clonotype was seen a few times. The CDR3 reads CASSPLEDPYYEQYF. In DNA form, the CDR3 reads TGTGCCAGCAGCCCGTTGGAGGATCCCTACTACGAGCAGTACTTC. This chain joins TRBV11-2 and TRBJ2-7, with TRBD2 as a possible D gene (5 bases). The germline V gene has CDR1 SGHAT and CDR2 FQNNGV. CDR3 length: 15 residues. Trimming took off 5 bases at V and 3 bases at J, with 17 bases between the two ends. Full variable domain (outside the CDR3, taken from reference TRBV11-2 and TRBJ2-7): EAGVAQSPRYKIIEKRQSVAFWCNPISGHATLYWYQQILGQGPKLLIQFQNNGVVDDSQLPKDRFSAERLKGVDSTLKIQPAKLEDSAVYLCASSPLEDPYYEQYFGPGTRLTVT.

The chain has TRBV27 and TRBJ1-2, with D unresolved. The V gene's germline CDR1 is MNHEY and CDR2 SMNVEV (reference sequence). The CDR3 extends over 14 amino acids. Deletions cut 6 bases from V and 5 bases from J, with 16 bases between. The CDR3 DNA reads as TGTGCCAGCAGACGAAGTGTCGAGGAATATGGCTACACCTTC. Its translation is CASRRSVEEYGYTF.

A note on this clonotype: At one of its ends the junction is not consistent with the germline gene, which may arise from a read error. The CDR3 region is CARSAPYRQETQYF. CDR3 bases: TGTGCCAGAAGTGCCCCCTACCGCCAAGAGACCCAGTACTTC. V and J are TRBV25-1 and TRBJ2-5; D is unclear. Germline CDR1 and CDR2: MGHDK and SYGVNS. This CDR3 comprises 14 residues.

This clonotype was seen a few times. Written as DNA, the CDR3 is TGTGCCACCTCGAAGCGGGGTGCCCACGAGCAGTACTTC. This encodes CATSKRGAHEQYF. The chain carries TRBV24-1 and TRBJ2-7, with 7 bases matching TRBD2. This CDR3 is built from 13 residues. V trimming: 9 bases; J trimming: 5 bases; junction bases outside the gene matches: 9. Germline V gives CDR1 KGHDR, CDR2 SFDVKD.

This clonotype was picked up many times. The chain employs TRBV6-5 and TRBJ2-1, with 7 positions matching TRBD2. V lost 7 bases to trimming and J lost 1 base; unmatched junction nucleotides: 10. The CDR3 is 16 amino acids. Germline CDR1 reads MNHEY; CDR2 reads SVGAGI. This CDR3 reads CASKLSPGGSYNEQFF. The CDR3 bases are TGTGCCAGCAAATTGTCACCGGGGGGTTCCTACAATGAGCAGTTCTTC.

This clonotype was detected a few times. The chain joins TRBV7-6 to TRBJ2-7; D unclear. Trimming pared 0 bases from V and 0 bases from J, leaving 9 bases between. The CDR3 covers 15 residues. CDR1 is SGHVS and CDR2 is FNYEAQ in the germline V gene. Here the CDR3 reads CASSLAGLSSYEQYF. The CDR3 nucleotides are TGTGCCAGCAGCTTAGCAGGCCTAAGCTCCTACGAGCAGTACTTC.

This clonotype was counted a single time. J is TRBJ2-1 and V is TRBV21-1; the D call in the table, TRBD2, was not verified against the DNA. TRBV21-1 is labeled a pseudogene. The CDR3 loop spans 14 amino acids. In nucleotides, the CDR3 is TGTGCCAGTCTTCCTAGTTCGGGAGGCAATGAGCAGTTCTTC. This gives the protein CASLPSSGGNEQFF.

This clonotype was picked up many times. The CDR3 DNA reads as TGCAGCGTTGACGGCGGCGGATTGAACACTGAAGCTTTCTTT. Translating gives CSVDGGGLNTEAFF. The chain couples TRBV29-1 to TRBJ1-1; D is unresolved. V lost 3 bases to trimming and J lost 0 bases, with 11 bases between them. The CDR3 is made up of 14 amino acids. CDR1 SQVTM and CDR2 ANQGSEA come from the germline V gene. Complete variable domain (other parts from reference TRBV29-1 and TRBJ1-1): SAVISQKPSRDICQRGTSLTIQCQVDSQVTMMFWYRQQPGQSLTLIATANQGSEATYESGFVIDKFPISRPNLTFSTLTVSNMSPEDSSIYLCSVDGGGLNTEAFFGQGTRLTVV.

The rearrangement joins TRBV10-3 to TRBJ2-7, with TRBD1 matching over 8 bases. The length of the CDR3 is 14 residues. In germline, CDR1 is ENHRY, CDR2 SYGVKD. With V trimmed by 5 bases and J by 2 bases, 5 bases remained unmatched. The CDR3 DNA reads TGTGCCATCAGTTATGACAGGGGAGCCTACGAGCAGTACTTC. Its protein is CAISYDRGAYEQYF.

The chain is built from TRBV7-8 and TRBJ2-1; 10 positions match TRBD2. This CDR3 comprises 16 residues. Germline CDR1 SGHVS, CDR2 FQNEAQ. The V gene end was trimmed by 0 bases and the J gene end by 8 bases; junction bases not matched to a gene: 7. CDR3 DNA: TGTGCCAGCAGCTTAGCGCTGGCTAGCGGGAGCTATGAGCAGTTCTTC. This codes for CASSLALASGSYEQFF.

The rearrangement links TRBV20-1 to TRBJ2-1; D is uncertain. The V gene's germline CDR1 is DFQATT and CDR2 SNEGSKA (reference sequence). Trimming stripped 2 bases from V and 2 bases from J, with 7 bases between. This CDR3 is 13 amino acids long. CDR3 bases: TGCAGTGCTAGATGGTTCGCCTACAATGAGCAGTTCTTC. Its translation is CSARWFAYNEQFF.

Turning to this clonotype: Since a much larger clone is just one base distant, this may be a read error. The V call is TRBV27, the J call TRBJ2-3, with unresolved D. The CDR3 contains 14 residues. Per germline, CDR1 MNHEY and CDR2 SMNVEV (reference sequence). The CDR3 DNA sequence: TGTGCCAGCAGTTCCCCGGGCGGCACAGATACGCGGTATTTT. Amino acids: CASSSPGGTDTRYF.

J is TRBJ2-3 and V is TRBV3-1; a possible D gene is TRBD2 (5 bases). The CDR3 contains 18 residues. Germline V gives CDR1 LGHDT, CDR2 YNNKEL (reference sequence). V was clipped by 1 base and J by 0 bases, with 17 bases between them. CDR3 region: CASSQVVRSGASTDTQYF. The CDR3 DNA sequence: TGTGCCAGCAGCCAAGTGGTCCGGAGCGGCGCTAGCACAGATACGCAGTATTTT.

V gene TRBV7-2 combines with J gene TRBJ2-1; 7 bases align to TRBD2. There are 17 residues in the CDR3. V dropped 0 bases and J dropped 0; count of bases not matched to a gene: 5. Germline CDR1 reads SGHTA; CDR2 reads FQGNSA. The CDR3 sequence is CASSLALRGSSYNEQFF. The CDR3 coding sequence is TGTGCCAGCAGCTTAGCGCTTCGCGGGAGCTCCTACAATGAGCAGTTCTTC.

This clonotype was seen a few times. The V call is TRBV7-2, the J call TRBJ2-4; 8 bases match TRBD1. Germline trimming cut 5 bases from V and 13 bases from J; bases unmatched to any gene: 16. CDR3 size: 15 residues. Germline CDR1 reads SGHTA; CDR2 reads FQGNSA. CDR3 region: CASSPRTGLEIGQYF. The CDR3 nucleotides are TGTGCCAGCAGCCCAAGGACAGGGCTAGAGATCGGGCAGTACTTC.

Written as DNA, the CDR3 is TGCAGCGTTCAAAACGCCGGGACGAGGAACACTGAAGCTTTCTTT. As protein: CSVQNAGTRNTEAFF. V gene TRBV29-1 combines with J gene TRBJ1-1; perhaps TRBD1 as D (5 bases). V was shortened by 5 bases and J by 1 base, with 17 bases between the two germline ends. CDR1 is SQVTM and CDR2 is ANQGSEA in the germline V gene. The CDR3 covers 15 residues.